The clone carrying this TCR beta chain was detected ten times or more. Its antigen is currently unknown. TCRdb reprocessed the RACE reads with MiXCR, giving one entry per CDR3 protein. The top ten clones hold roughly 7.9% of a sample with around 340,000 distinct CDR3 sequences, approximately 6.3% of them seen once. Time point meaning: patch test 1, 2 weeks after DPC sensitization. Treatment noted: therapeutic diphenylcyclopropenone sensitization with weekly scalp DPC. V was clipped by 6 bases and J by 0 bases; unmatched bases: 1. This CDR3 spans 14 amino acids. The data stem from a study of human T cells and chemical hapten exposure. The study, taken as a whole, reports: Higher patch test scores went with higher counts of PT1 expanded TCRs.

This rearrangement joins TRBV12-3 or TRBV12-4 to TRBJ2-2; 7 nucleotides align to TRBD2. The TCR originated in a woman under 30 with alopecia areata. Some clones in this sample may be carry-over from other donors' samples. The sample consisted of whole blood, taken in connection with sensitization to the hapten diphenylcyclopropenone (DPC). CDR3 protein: CASRSGANTGELFF. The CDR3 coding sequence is TGTGCCAGCAGGAGCGGGGCGAACACCGGGGAGCTGTTTTTT.